This is a list of T cell receptor beta chains from one sample in a study of T cell responses to AZD1222 COVID-19 vaccine. TCRdb's copy holds only in-frame clones and misses some; the assay was immunoSEQ multiplex PCR. The sample includes 110,000 or so clones, around 89% of them seen just once. The source was peripheral blood, collected 28 days after the second AZD1222 dose. Receptor source: an adult who received the AZD1222 COVID-19 vaccine. Each CDR3 is given with its conserved first and last residue. The D gene is left open where the match is weak. A clone size is listed for some rows: how often the clone was seen (once, few, many), or a class if it is expanded.

>-|TRBV12-3/TRBV12-4|TRBJ1-2|-
TGTGCCAGCAGTAAAGACTATGGCTACACCTTC
CASSKDYGYTF
>-|TRBV4-1|TRBJ2-1|-
TGCGCCAGCAGATCAGTCCGGGAACGGGATGAGCAGTTCTTC
CASRSVRERDEQFF
>-|TRBV14|TRBJ2-5|-
TGTGCCAGCAGCCCCCTGAGAAAGGGACAAGAGACCCAGTACTTC
CASSPLRKGQETQYF
>-|TRBV11-2|TRBJ2-5|once
TGTGCCAGCAGCTTATGGGACGGGGCGGAGACCCAGTACTTC
CASSLWDGAETQYF
>TRBD1|TRBV19|TRBJ2-7|once
TGTGCCAGTAGCCGACAGGGCTACGAGCAGTACTTC
CASSRQGYEQYF
>-|TRBV2|TRBJ1-5|-
TGTGCCAGCAGTGAACCTCGGGGAAGGGGGAATCAGCCCCAGCATTTT
CASSEPRGRGNQPQHF
>-|TRBV20-1|TRBJ1-2|-
TGCAGTACTACAGGGCTCCTTGGCTACACCTTC
CSTTGLLGYTF
>-|TRBV27|TRBJ2-3|once
TGTGCCAGCAGTCTATCGACCGAGGGCAGGGGCAATACAGATACGCAGTATTTT
CASSLSTEGRGNTDTQYF
>-|TRBV5-6|TRBJ1-5|-
TGTGCCAGCAGCTTGGCCAAGATGGCAGACCTCCCGGCGCCCCAGCATTTT
CASSLAKMADLPAPQHF
>-|TRBV18|TRBJ1-1|-
TGTGCCAGCTCACCACTGGGGGCGGGTGGTGCTGAAGCTTTCTTT
CASSPLGAGGAEAFF
>TRBD2|TRBV12-3/TRBV12-4|TRBJ2-7|-
TGTGCCAGCGGACTAGCCGAGCAGTACTTC
CASGLAEQYF
>-|TRBV15|TRBJ2-7|-
TGTGCCACCAGCAACGGACTCCTTTTCGGTGAGCAGTACTTC
CATSNGLLFGEQYF
>-|TRBV30|TRBJ1-2|-
TGTGCCTGGAGTGCCGTCCGGGGCAGGTACACCTTC
CAWSAVRGRYTF
>-|TRBV28|TRBJ1-5|-
TGTGCCAGCAGTTTCTTGGCAGGGGCCCCTTCGGAGCCCCAGCATTTT
CASSFLAGAPSEPQHF
>TRBD1|TRBV6-1|TRBJ2-1|-
TGTGCCAGCAGTGAACAGGGGGCCGCTGAGGGGGAGCAGTTCTTC
CASSEQGAAEGEQFF
>-|TRBV27|TRBJ1-1|-
TGTGCCAGCAGATCTTCCGTTCACACTGAAGCTTTCTTT
CASRSSVHTEAFF
>-|TRBV11-2|TRBJ2-3|-
TGTGCCAGCACCCGCACAGATACGCAGTATTTT
CASTRTDTQYF
>-|TRBV10-3|TRBJ2-7|few
TGTGCCATCAGTGAACAGGGCTCCTACGAGCAGTACTTC
CAISEQGSYEQYF
>-|TRBV27|TRBJ2-4|once
TGTGCCAGCAGTTTATCTAGTGCCAGCATTCAGTACTTC
CASSLSSASIQYF
>TRBD2|TRBV6-6|TRBJ2-7|-
TGTGCCAGCAGTTACTCCACTAGCGGAGCCTACGAGCAGTACTTC
CASSYSTSGAYEQYF
>TRBD1|TRBV18|TRBJ1-1|-
TGTGCCAGCCACAGGGGGAACACTGAAGCTTTCTTT
CASHRGNTEAFF
>-|TRBV3-1/TRBV3-2|TRBJ2-7|-
TGTGCCAGCAGCCTACTAGACTACGAGCAGTACTTC
CASSLLDYEQYF
>-|TRBV28|TRBJ2-3|-
TGTGCCAGCAGTTTATCCCTCTCGACCCCACACACAGATACGCAGTATTTT
CASSLSLSTPHTDTQYF
>-|TRBV4-1|TRBJ2-1|-
TGCGCCAGCAGCCAAGATTTAGCGAGGAATGAGCAGTTCTTC
CASSQDLARNEQFF
>TRBD2|TRBV18|TRBJ2-3|-
TGTGCCAGCTCACTTCGGACTAGCGGGGGGATTTATGGAGATACGCAGTATTTT
CASSLRTSGGIYGDTQYF
>-|TRBV19|TRBJ2-2|-
TGTGCCAGTAGTCCGGGACTTCCCGTGGACGGGGAGCTGTTTTTT
CASSPGLPVDGELFF
>-|TRBV6-2/TRBV6-3|TRBJ1-1|-
TGTGCCAGCAGTTTCGGGACTGAAGCTTTCTTT
CASSFGTEAFF
>TRBD1|TRBV4-2|TRBJ2-5|-
TGTGCCAGCAGCCCCAGGACAGGGTCCCAAGAGACCCAGTACTTC
CASSPRTGSQETQYF
>-|TRBV21-1|TRBJ1-5|-
TGTGCCAGCAGCAAAGCGCGGAAGAGGCCCTATAGCAATCAGCCCCAGCATTTT
CASSKARKRPYSNQPQHF
>TRBD1|TRBV6-2/TRBV6-3|TRBJ2-1|-
TGTGCCAGCAGTTACCCGGGACAGTGGGGCAATGAGCAGTTCTTC
CASSYPGQWGNEQFF
>-|TRBV5-6|TRBJ1-5|-
TGTGCCAGCAGCTCTACAGGGTCTTGGGGCAATCAGCCCCAGCATTTT
CASSSTGSWGNQPQHF
>TRBD1|TRBV7-3|TRBJ2-1|-
TGTGCCAGCAGCCCCACAGGGGACAATGAGCAGTTCTTC
CASSPTGDNEQFF
>-|TRBV7-6|TRBJ2-5|-
TGTGCCAGCAGCCGATGGGGACCGGGGAACGAGACCCAGTACTTC
CASSRWGPGNETQYF
>-|TRBV7-2|TRBJ2-3|-
TGTGCCAGCAGGGAACGCGTAGCGGAGGCAGATACGCAGTATTTT
CASRERVAEADTQYF
>TRBD1|TRBV5-8|TRBJ2-7|-
TGTGCCAGCAGCTTTGGGACAGGGCCCAACGAGCAGTACTTC
CASSFGTGPNEQYF
>-|TRBV5-1|TRBJ1-1|-
TGCGCCAGCAGCTTGGGTGGGTCCTTTGTCCCGAACACTGAAGCTTTCTTT
CASSLGGSFVPNTEAFF
>TRBD2|TRBV19|TRBJ2-1|-
TGTGCCAGTACCACTATGACTAGCGGGAGTCGGTACAATGAGCAGTTCTTC
CASTTMTSGSRYNEQFF
>TRBD2|TRBV13|TRBJ2-1|-
TGTGCCAGCAGCGGAGGACTAGCGGGAGCGGGGGAGCAGTTCTTC
CASSGGLAGAGEQFF
>-|TRBV6-5|TRBJ2-5|-
TGTGCCAGCAGTAGCGGGGAGACCCAGTACTTC
CASSSGETQYF
>TRBD1|TRBV4-3|TRBJ2-7|-
TGCGCCAGCAGCCAAGAAGTAGCGGGACAGGGGGGCTCCTACGAGCAGTACTTC
CASSQEVAGQGGSYEQYF
>-|TRBV29-1|TRBJ1-2|-
TGCAGCGTTGAACGGGCAGGATTCCCCTATGGCTACACCTTC
CSVERAGFPYGYTF
>TRBD2|TRBV6-4|TRBJ2-3|-
TGTGCCAGCAGTAGCGGGAGTACAGATACGCAGTATTTT
CASSSGSTDTQYF
>TRBD2|TRBV18|TRBJ2-6|-
TGTGCCAGCTCACCACTCGGGACTAGCGGGGGGATTGACAGCTCTGGGGCCAACGTCCTGACTTTC
CASSPLGTSGGIDSSGANVLTF
>TRBD1|TRBV5-1|TRBJ2-4|-
TGCGCCAGCAGCTTGGGACAGGGGACTGGGCAAGGCATTCAGTACTTC
CASSLGQGTGQGIQYF
>-|TRBV7-9|TRBJ1-2|-
TGTGCCAGCAGTTTAAGTTTAAACTATGGCTACACCTTC
CASSLSLNYGYTF
>-|TRBV7-9|TRBJ2-7|-
TGTGCCAGCAGCTTAATGGGCTTCTACGAGCAGTACTTC
CASSLMGFYEQYF
>-|TRBV27|TRBJ1-1|-
TGTGCCAGCAGCCGAAGGGAACCCGGCACTGAAGCTTTCTTT
CASSRREPGTEAFF